What follows describes a single T cell receptor (beta chain). Antigen unknown. Data came from immunoSEQ multiplex PCR; TCRdb stores just in-frame clones and leaves some out. This table holds around 1.4 million clones, 97% to 99% found once. The record originates from a study of shared clonotypes between healthy human individuals. Study in general: CD4 naive cells filled three plates per donor, CD4 memory three, CD8 naive two and CD8 memory one.

General study results and limits: A small donor pool kept down the genetic and exposure-history diversity that was represented. When naive CD4 clonotypes were compared across four donors, around 4.6% were shared.

The germline V gene has CDR1 LNHDA and CDR2 SQIVND (reference sequence). This CDR3 is built from 14 residues. The J segment lost 5 bases and the V segment lost 7 bases, leaving 8 bases of the junction unmatched. The sequencing sample was made of naive CD4+ T cells sorted from blood. The subset was: CD45RA+ positively selected. The chain recombines TRBV19 with TRBJ2-5; 9 bases align to TRBD2. This clonotype was obtained from a man aged 25-40 years in good health. CDR3 sequence (DNA): TGTGCCAGTAAAAAGATAGCGGGAGCTGAGACCCAGTACTTC. This codes for CASKKIAGAETQYF.